This is a list of T cell receptor beta chains from one sample in a study of cytomegalovirus exposure and HLA in healthy donors. Here immunoSEQ multiplex PCR was the method, and the copy in TCRdb shows in-frame clones only, minus some. This sample has 150,000 to 200,000 clones, with 70% to 90% found just once. The sequenced sample consisted of PBMCs. Receptors originate from a young man in good health and CMV-seropositive. The CDR3 runs from the conserved cysteine through the conserved F or W. D genes are given only for firm matches. Clone size is given for some rows only: seen once, a few or many times, or a class if the clone is expanded.

D: TRBD2
size: NA
J: TRBJ2-1
V: TRBV9
CDR3: CASSAGGAGGTNEQFF
DNA: TGTGCCAGCAGCGCCGGCGGGGCGGGGGGGACCAATGAGCAGTTCTTC

D: NA
size: few
J: TRBJ2-7
V: TRBV5-6
CDR3: CASSLAGFWEQYF
DNA: TGTGCCAGCAGCTTGGCCGGTTTTTGGGAGCAGTACTTC

D: NA
size: NA
J: TRBJ1-2
V: TRBV4-1
CDR3: CASSSGGREAYGYTF
DNA: TGCGCCAGCAGCTCTGGGGGAAGGGAGGCCTATGGCTACACCTTC

D: TRBD1
size: NA
J: TRBJ2-1
V: TRBV2
CDR3: CASTRETGDYNEQFF
DNA: TGTGCCAGCACTCGCGAGACAGGGGATTACAATGAGCAGTTCTTC

D: TRBD1
size: NA
J: TRBJ1-3
V: TRBV2
CDR3: CASSKGQGGNTIYF
DNA: TGTGCCAGCAGTAAGGGACAGGGCGGAAACACCATATATTTT

D: NA
size: few
J: TRBJ1-1
V: TRBV6-9
CDR3: CASSYAGDKAFF
DNA: TGTGCCAGCAGTTATGCAGGGGACAAAGCTTTCTTT

D: TRBD2
size: NA
J: TRBJ2-5
V: TRBV6-5
CDR3: CASRTSGEKTQYF
DNA: TGTGCCAGCCGAACTAGCGGGGAGAAGACCCAGTACTTC

D: NA
size: NA
J: TRBJ1-6
V: TRBV5-1
CDR3: CASSYGTGTLNSPLHF
DNA: TGCGCCAGCAGCTACGGTACCGGGACACTTAATTCACCCCTCCACTTT

D: TRBD1
size: NA
J: TRBJ1-6
V: TRBV5-4
CDR3: CASSRGQGDSPLHF
DNA: TGTGCCAGCAGCCGAGGACAGGGAGATTCACCCCTCCACTTT

D: NA
size: NA
J: TRBJ1-5
V: TRBV10-1
CDR3: CASSESFSEGYPGPQHF
DNA: TGCGCCAGCAGTGAGTCTTTTAGTGAAGGATACCCAGGGCCCCAGCATTTT

D: NA
size: once
J: TRBJ1-5
V: TRBV11-2
CDR3: CASSLGGGRNQPQHF
DNA: TGTGCCAGCAGCTTAGGGGGGGGTCGCAATCAGCCCCAGCATTTT

D: NA
size: NA
J: TRBJ2-1
V: TRBV10-2
CDR3: CASSESGPGQDEQFF
DNA: TGCGCCAGCAGTGAGTCTGGTCCAGGGCAGGATGAGCAGTTCTTC

D: NA
size: NA
J: TRBJ1-4
V: TRBV19
CDR3: CASSIRGMHRGDEKLFF
DNA: TGTGCCAGTAGTATTAGGGGAATGCACCGGGGGGATGAAAAACTGTTTTTT

D: NA
size: NA
J: TRBJ1-2
V: TRBV13
CDR3: CASSIQGPDDYGYTF
DNA: TGTGCCAGCAGCATACAGGGTCCAGATGACTATGGCTACACCTTC

D: TRBD1
size: few
J: TRBJ1-6
V: TRBV5-6
CDR3: CASSTDRGLPLHF
DNA: TGTGCCAGCAGTACGGACAGGGGCCTACCCCTCCACTTT

D: NA
size: NA
J: TRBJ1-4
V: TRBV30
CDR3: CAWTTGSLGEKLFF
DNA: TGTGCCTGGACGACCGGGTCCTTAGGTGAAAAACTGTTTTTT

D: TRBD2
size: NA
J: TRBJ2-7
V: TRBV4-2
CDR3: CASSQDTLAGGRGEQYF
DNA: TGTGCCAGCAGCCAAGACACACTAGCGGGGGGGCGCGGCGAGCAGTACTTC